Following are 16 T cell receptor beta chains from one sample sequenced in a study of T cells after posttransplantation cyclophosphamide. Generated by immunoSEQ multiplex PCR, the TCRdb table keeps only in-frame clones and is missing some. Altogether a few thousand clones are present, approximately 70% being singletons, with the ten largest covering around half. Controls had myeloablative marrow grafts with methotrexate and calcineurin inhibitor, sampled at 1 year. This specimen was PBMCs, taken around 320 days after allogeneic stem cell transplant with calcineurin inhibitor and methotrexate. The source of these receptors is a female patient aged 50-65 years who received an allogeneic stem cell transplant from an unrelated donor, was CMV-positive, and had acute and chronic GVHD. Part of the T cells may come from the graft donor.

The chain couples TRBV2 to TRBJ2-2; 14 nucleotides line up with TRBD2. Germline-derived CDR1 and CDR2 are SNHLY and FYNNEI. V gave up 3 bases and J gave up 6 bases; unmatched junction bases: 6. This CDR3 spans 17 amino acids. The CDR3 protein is CASSDAGTSGSPGELFF. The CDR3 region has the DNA TGTGCCAGCAGTGACGCAGGGACTAGCGGGAGTCCCGGGGAGCTGTTTTTT. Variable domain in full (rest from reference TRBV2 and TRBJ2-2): EPEVTQTPSHQVTQMGQEVILRCVPISNHLYFYWYRQILGQKVEFLVSFYNNEISEKSEIFDDQFSVERPDGSNFTLKIRSTKLEDSAMYFCASSDAGTSGSPGELFFGEGSRLTVL.

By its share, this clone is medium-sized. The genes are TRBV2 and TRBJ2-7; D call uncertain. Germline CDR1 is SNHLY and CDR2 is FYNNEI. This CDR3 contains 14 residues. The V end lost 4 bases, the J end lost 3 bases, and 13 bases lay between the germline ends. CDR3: CASSASYESYEQYF. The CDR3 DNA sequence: TGTGCCAGCAGTGCGTCGTATGAGAGCTACGAGCAGTACTTC. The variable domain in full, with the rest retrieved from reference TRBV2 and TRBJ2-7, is EPEVTQTPSHQVTQMGQEVILRCVPISNHLYFYWYRQILGQKVEFLVSFYNNEISEKSEIFDDQFSVERPDGSNFTLKIRSTKLEDSAMYFCASSASYESYEQYFGPGTRLTVT.

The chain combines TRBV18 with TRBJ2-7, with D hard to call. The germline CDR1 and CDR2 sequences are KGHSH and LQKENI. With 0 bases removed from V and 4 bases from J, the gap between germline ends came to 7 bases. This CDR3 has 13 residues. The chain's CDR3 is CASSPPGNYEQYF. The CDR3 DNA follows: TGTGCCAGCTCACCACCGGGCAATTACGAGCAGTACTTC.

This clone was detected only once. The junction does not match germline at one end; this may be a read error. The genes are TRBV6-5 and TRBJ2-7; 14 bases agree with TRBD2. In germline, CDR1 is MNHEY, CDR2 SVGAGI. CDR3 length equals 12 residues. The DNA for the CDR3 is TGTGCCAGCAGGGGACTAGCGGGGGTCCGACTATTC. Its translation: CASRGLAGVRLF.

CDR3 sequence (DNA): TGTGCCAGCAGCCATGGGCGTCTTAAAGGGGACAGGTCGGTTTCACCCCTCCACTTT. Protein product: CASSHGRLKGDRSVSPLHF. The chain combines TRBV7-9 with TRBJ1-6, with 8 bases fitting TRBD1. Germline loops: CDR1 SEHNR, CDR2 FQNEAQ (reference sequence). Trimming cost V 5 bases and J 9 bases; bases outside gene matches: 21. This CDR3 contains 19 residues.

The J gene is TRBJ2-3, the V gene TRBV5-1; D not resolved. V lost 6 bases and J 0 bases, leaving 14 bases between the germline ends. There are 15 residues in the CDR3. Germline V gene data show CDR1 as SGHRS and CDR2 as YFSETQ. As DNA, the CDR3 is TGCGCCAGCACCCGAGGAGTGGCAAGCACAGATACGCAGTATTTT. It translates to CASTRGVASTDTQYF.

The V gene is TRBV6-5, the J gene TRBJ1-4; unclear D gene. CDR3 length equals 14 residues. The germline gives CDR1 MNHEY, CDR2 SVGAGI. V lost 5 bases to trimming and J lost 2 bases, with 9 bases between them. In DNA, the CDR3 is TGTGCCAGCAGTCCCACAGATACTAATGAAAAACTGTTTTTT. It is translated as CASSPTDTNEKLFF.

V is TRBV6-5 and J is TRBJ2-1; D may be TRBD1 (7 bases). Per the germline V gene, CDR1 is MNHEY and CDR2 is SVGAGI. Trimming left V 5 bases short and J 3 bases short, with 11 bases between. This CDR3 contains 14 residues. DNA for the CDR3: TGTGCCAGCAGTAGGGGGGACAGCTACAATGAGCAGTTCTTC. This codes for CASSRGDSYNEQFF.

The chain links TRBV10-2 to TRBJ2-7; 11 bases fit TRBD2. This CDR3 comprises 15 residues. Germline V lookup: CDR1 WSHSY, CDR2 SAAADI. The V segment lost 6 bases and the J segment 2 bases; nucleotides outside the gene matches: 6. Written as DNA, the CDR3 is TGCGCCAGCAGATCGGGGACTAGCGGCGCCTACGAGCAGTACTTC. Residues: CASRSGTSGAYEQYF.

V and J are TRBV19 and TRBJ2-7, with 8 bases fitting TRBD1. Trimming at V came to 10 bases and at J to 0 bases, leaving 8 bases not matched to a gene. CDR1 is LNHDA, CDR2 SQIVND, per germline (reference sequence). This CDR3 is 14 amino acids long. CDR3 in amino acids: CATSRTGNSYEQYF. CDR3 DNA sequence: TGTGCCACTTCCCGGACAGGGAACTCCTACGAGCAGTACTTC. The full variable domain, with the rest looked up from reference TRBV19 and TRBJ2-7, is DGGITQSPKYLFRKEGQNVTLSCEQNLNHDAMYWYRQDPGQGLRLIYYSQIVNDFQKGDIAEGYSVSREKKESFPLTVTSAQKNPTAFYLCATSRTGNSYEQYFGPGTRLTVT.

CDR3 region: CASSSPRYDGQYF. In nucleotides, the CDR3 is TGTGCCAGCAGTTCCCCTCGGTATGATGGGCAGTACTTC. The chain has TRBV27 and TRBJ2-7, with D uncertain. This CDR3 has 13 residues. Trimming took 4 bases from V and 9 from J, leaving 16 bases between them. CDR1 and CDR2 (germline): MNHEY, SMNVEV (reference sequence).

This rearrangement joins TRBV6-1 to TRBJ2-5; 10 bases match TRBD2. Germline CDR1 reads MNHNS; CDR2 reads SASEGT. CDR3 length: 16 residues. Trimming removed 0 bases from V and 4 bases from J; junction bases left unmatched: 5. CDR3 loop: CASSEALAGGLETQYF. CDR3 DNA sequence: TGTGCCAGCAGTGAAGCTTTAGCGGGAGGCTTAGAGACCCAGTACTTC.

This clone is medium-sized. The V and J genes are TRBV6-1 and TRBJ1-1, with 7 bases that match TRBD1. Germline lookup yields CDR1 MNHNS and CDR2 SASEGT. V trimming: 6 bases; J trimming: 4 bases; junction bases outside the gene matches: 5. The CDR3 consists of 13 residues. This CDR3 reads CASRLQGSTEAFF. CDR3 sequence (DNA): TGTGCCAGCAGGTTACAGGGGTCCACTGAAGCTTTCTTT.

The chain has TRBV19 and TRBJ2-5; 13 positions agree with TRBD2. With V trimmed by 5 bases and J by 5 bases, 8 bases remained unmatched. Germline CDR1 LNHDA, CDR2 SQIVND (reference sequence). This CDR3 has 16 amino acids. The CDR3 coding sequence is TGTGCCAGTAGTCCGAGGACTAGCGGGAGACGGGAGACCCAGTACTTC. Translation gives CASSPRTSGRRETQYF.

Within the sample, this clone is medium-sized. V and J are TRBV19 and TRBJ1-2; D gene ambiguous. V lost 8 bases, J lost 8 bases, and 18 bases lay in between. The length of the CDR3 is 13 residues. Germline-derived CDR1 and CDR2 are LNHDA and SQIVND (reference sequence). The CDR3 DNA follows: TGTGCCAGTGCCCTGCAAACCGCGAAAGGCTACACCTTC. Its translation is CASALQTAKGYTF.

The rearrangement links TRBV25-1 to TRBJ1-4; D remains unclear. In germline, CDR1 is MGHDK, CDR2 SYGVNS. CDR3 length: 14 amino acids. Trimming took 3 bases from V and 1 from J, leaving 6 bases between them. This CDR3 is CASSDIGTNEKLFF. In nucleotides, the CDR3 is TGTGCCAGCAGTGACATCGGAACTAATGAAAAACTGTTTTTT.